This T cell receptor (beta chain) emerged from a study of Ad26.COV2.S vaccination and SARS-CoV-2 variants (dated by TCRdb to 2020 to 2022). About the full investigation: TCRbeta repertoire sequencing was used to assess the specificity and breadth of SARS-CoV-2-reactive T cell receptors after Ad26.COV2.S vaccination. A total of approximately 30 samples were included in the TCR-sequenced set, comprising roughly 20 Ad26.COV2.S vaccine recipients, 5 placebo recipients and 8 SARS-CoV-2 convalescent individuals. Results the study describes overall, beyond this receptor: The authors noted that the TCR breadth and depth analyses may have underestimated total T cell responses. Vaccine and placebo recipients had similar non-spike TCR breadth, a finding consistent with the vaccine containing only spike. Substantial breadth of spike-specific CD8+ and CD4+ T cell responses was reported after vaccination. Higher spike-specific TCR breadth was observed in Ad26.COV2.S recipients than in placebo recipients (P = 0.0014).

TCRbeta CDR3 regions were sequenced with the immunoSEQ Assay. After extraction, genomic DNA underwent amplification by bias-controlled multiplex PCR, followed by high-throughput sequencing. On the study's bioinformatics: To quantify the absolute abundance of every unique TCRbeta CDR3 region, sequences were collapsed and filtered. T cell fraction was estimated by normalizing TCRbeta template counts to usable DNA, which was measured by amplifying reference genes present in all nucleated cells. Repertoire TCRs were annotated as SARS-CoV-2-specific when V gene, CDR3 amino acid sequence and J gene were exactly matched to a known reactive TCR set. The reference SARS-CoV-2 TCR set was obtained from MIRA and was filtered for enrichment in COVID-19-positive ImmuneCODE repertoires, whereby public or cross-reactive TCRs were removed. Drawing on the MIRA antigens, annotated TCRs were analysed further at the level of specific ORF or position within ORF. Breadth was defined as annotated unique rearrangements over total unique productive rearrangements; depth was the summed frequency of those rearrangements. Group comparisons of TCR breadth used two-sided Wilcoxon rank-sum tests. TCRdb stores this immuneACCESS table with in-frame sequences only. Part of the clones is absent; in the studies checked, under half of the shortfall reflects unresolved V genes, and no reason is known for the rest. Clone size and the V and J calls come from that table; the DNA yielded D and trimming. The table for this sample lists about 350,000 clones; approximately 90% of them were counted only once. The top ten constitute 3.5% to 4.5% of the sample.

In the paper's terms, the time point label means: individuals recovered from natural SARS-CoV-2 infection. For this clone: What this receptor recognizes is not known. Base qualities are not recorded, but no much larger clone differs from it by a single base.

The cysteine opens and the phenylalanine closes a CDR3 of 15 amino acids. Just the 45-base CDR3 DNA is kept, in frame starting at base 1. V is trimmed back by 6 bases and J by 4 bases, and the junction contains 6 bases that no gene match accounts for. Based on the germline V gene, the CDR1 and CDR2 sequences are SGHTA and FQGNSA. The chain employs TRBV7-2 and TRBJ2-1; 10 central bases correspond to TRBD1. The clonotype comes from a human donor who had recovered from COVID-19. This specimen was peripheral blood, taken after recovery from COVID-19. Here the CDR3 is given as CASRAGTGVYNEQFF. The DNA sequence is TGTGCCAGCAGGGCCGGGACAGGGGTTTACAATGAGCAGTTCTTC.